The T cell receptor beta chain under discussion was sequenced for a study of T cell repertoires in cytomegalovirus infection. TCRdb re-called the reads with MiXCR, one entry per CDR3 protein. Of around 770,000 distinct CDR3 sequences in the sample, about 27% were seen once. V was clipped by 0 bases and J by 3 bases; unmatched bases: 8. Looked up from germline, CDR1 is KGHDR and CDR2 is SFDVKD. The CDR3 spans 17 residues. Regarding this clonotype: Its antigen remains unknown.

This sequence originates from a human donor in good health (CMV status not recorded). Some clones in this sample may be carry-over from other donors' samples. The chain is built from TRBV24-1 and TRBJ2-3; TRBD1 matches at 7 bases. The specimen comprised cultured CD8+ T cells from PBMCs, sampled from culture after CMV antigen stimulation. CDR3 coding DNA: TGTGCCACCAGTGATTTGAGGGAAGGGGGCGCGACAGATACGCAGTATTTT. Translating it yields CATSDLREGGATDTQYF.